This T cell receptor beta chain appears in the sequencing data of a study of OX40 agonist ivuxolimab in advanced cancers. The germline V gene has CDR1 LNHDA and CDR2 SQIVND (reference sequence). V was trimmed by 8 bases and J by 9 bases, leaving 20 bases between them. CDR3 length equals 14 residues. Measured with immunoSEQ multiplex PCR; TCRdb has only the in-frame clones, and not every one. The table lists about 58,000 clones, 83% of them singletons, with 2.5% to 4% in the top ten. The V gene is TRBV19, the J gene TRBJ2-1; tentative D call: TRBD2 (7 bases). This TCR derives from an adult with an advanced solid tumor such as melanoma, head and neck, liver or kidney cancer. The source was CD4+ or CD8+ T cells sorted from blood, collected in a trial of the OX40 agonist ivuxolimab. The CDR3 bases are TGTGCCAGTGGTGGGGGGGGCCGGGTAAGTGAGCAGTTCTTC. Translated, it gives CASGGGGRVSEQFF.